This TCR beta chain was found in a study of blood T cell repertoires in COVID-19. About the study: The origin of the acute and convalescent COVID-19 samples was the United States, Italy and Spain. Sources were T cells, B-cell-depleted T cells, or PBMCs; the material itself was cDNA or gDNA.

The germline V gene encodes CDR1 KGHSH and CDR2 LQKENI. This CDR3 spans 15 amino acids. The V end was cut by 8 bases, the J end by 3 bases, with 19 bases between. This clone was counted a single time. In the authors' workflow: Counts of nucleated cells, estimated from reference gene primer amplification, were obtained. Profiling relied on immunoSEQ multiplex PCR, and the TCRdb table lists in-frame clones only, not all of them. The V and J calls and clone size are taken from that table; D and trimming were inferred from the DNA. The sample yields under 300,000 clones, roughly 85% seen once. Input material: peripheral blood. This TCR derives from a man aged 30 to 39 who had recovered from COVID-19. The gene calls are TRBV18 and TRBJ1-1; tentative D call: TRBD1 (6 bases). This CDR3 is CASTESQGRDTEAFF. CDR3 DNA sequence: TGTGCCAGCACCGAGAGTCAGGGGCGAGACACTGAAGCTTTCTTT.